This T cell receptor beta chain emerged from a study of cytomegalovirus exposure and HLA in healthy donors. There are 15 residues in the CDR3. Germline values: CDR1 LGHNA, CDR2 YNFKEQ. Trimming removed 3 bases from V and 0 bases from J, with 12 bases in between. General study points: Some V segments, including TRBV6-2 and TRBV6-3, were excluded as indistinguishable.

This clone was recorded only once. Its antigen is not known. In the PCR, 60 Vbeta and 13 Jbeta primers were used. Sequenced by immunoSEQ multiplex PCR; TCRdb stores in-frame clones only, minus some. The sample records about 130,000 clones, 80% being singletons. This TCR was recovered from a man aged 25 to 40 in good health and CMV-seronegative. The genes are TRBV4-2 and TRBJ2-7; the D gene is possibly TRBD1 (5 bases). The source material was PBMCs. In DNA form, the CDR3 reads TGTGCCAGCAGCCAGCCCCCAGGGCTCTCCTACGAGCAGTACTTC. Translating it yields CASSQPPGLSYEQYF.